The present T cell receptor beta chain was sequenced within a study of cytomegalovirus exposure and HLA in healthy donors. Findings and caveats of the study: Donors were assumed by presence/absence analyses to have roughly uniform sequencing depth. Exclusion as indistinguishable affected some V segments, including TRBV6-2 and TRBV6-3.

To note about this clone: Its antigen is undetermined.

J was trimmed by 9 bases and V by 6 bases; bases with no gene match: 19. The CDR3 loop spans 17 amino acids. Per the germline V gene, CDR1 is MNHEY and CDR2 is SMNVEV (reference sequence). The PCR ran on 60 Vbeta and 13 Jbeta primers. Produced via immunoSEQ multiplex PCR; TCRdb's table is partial and in-frame only. This repertoire shows under 200,000 clones, 75% to 90% found once; its top ten account for over 0.85%. Though nominally healthy at sampling, donors likely had unrecorded immune exposures. The sequence came from a girl aged 2-10 years in good health and CMV-seropositive. The chain couples TRBV27 to TRBJ2-1; 8 nucleotides line up with TRBD2. Sequenced sample: PBMCs. The CDR3 spells CASRPLIAGRGSGEQFF. CDR3 DNA sequence: TGTGCCAGCAGGCCTCTCATAGCGGGGAGAGGCTCTGGTGAGCAGTTCTTC.